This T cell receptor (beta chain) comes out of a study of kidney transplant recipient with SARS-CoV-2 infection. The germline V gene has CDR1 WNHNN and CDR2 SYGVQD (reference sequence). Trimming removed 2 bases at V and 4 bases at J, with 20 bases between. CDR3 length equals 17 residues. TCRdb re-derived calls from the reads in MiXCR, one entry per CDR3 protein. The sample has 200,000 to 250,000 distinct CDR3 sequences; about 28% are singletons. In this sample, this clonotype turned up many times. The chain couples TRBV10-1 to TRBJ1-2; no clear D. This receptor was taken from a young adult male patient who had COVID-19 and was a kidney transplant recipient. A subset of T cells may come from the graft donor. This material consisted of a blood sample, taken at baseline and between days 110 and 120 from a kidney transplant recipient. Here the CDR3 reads CASSERLRSRKTYGYTF. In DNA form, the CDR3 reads TGCGCCAGCAGTGAGCGTCTAAGATCGCGAAAGACCTATGGCTACACCTTC.